Described below is a single T cell receptor (beta chain) sequence and its context. The antigen is not known. The data derive from a study of regulatory T cells. Study outcomes and limitations: Control CD8+ cells showed a nonsignificant trend toward higher Shannon entropy than patient CD8+ cells.

Primers: 52 TRBV forward and 13 TRBJ reverse. Produced via immunoSEQ multiplex PCR; TCRdb's table is partial and in-frame only. This table holds 15,000 to 20,000 clones, under 95% found once. CDR3 size: 15 residues. CDR1 and CDR2 (germline): ENHRY, SYGVKD. Trimming removed 2 bases from V and 4 bases from J; junction bases left unmatched: 5. The TCR comes from a person aged 18-30 years with CD3G deficiency. The sample consisted of CD8+ T cells sorted from blood. The chain carries TRBV10-3 and TRBJ2-7, with 10 bases fitting TRBD2. Here the CDR3 DNA reads TGTGCCATCAGTGAGCCAGAGACTAGCGGGTACGAGCAGTACTTC. Translated, it gives CAISEPETSGYEQYF.